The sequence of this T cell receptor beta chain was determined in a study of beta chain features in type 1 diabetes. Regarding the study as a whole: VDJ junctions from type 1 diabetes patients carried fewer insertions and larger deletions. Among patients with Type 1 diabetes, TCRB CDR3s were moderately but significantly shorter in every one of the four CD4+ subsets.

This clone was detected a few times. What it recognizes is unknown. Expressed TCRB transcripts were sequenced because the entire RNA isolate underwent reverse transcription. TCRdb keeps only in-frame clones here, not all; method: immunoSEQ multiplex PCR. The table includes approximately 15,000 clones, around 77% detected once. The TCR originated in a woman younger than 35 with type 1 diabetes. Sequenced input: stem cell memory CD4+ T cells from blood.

CDR3 bases: TGTGCCAGCAGCGCCAGCGGGAGAGTGACCGGGGAGCTGTTTTTT. It specifies CASSASGRVTGELFF. The J gene is TRBJ2-2, the V gene TRBV7-8; TRBD2 aligns across 8 bases. The V segment lost 5 bases and the J segment 5 bases; nucleotides outside the gene matches: 7. Germline V gene lookup returns CDR1 SGHVS and CDR2 FQNEAQ. This CDR3 contains 15 residues.